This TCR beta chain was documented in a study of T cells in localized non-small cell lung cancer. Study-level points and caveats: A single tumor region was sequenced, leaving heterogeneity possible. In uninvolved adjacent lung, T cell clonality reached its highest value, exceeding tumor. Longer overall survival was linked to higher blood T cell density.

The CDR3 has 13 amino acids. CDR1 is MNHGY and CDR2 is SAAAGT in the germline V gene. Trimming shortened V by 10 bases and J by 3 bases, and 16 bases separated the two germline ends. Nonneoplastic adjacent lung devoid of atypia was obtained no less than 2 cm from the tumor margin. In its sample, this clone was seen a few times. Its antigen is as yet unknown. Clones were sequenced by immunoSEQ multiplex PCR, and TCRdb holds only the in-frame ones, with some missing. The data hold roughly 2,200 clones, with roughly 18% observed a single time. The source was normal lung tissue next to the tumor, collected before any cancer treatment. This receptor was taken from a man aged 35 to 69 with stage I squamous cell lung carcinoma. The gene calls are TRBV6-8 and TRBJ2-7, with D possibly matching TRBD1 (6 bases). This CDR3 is CAITTSDSYEQYF. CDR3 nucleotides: TGTGCCATCACCACCTCGGACAGCTACGAGCAGTACTTC.